This is a list of T cell receptor beta chains from one sample in a study of blood T cell repertoires in COVID-19. Generated by immunoSEQ multiplex PCR, the TCRdb table keeps only in-frame clones and is missing some. The data contain a few hundred thousand clones, about 91% of them singletons. Source material: PBMCs or T cells enriched from blood (not recorded which). These receptors originate from a woman between 35 and 50 years old who had recovered from COVID-19. Each CDR3 is given with its conserved first and last residue. D genes are given only for firm matches. Clone size, where shown, is once, few, many, or a class for clones that have expanded.

j_gene	v_gene	abundance	d_gene	len	CDR3nt	CDR3aa
TRBJ1-5	TRBV29-1	.	.	12	TGCAGCGTGGGGGGGGGCAATCAGCCCCAGCATTTT	CSVGGGNQPQHF
TRBJ1-3	TRBV2	.	.	15	TGTGCCAGCAGGTCTTATGGGGCTCATGGAAACACCATATATTTT	CASRSYGAHGNTIYF
TRBJ1-2	TRBV23-1	.	TRBD1	16	TGCGCCAGCAGTCAATCAACACAGGGGAATACCTATGGCTACACCTTC	CASSQSTQGNTYGYTF
TRBJ1-1	TRBV9	.	.	14	TGTGCCAGCAGCGTAGCTTCCGAAAGAGGGGAAGCTTTCTTT	CASSVASERGEAFF
TRBJ1-2	TRBV29-1	once	TRBD1	13	TGCAGCGCCCTCGGGACAGAAGATTATGGCTACACCTTC	CSALGTEDYGYTF
TRBJ2-3	TRBV27	.	TRBD2	14	TGTGCCAGCCGTGGGGGGGGGAGCACAGATACGCAGTATTTT	CASRGGGSTDTQYF
TRBJ1-1	TRBV7-9	.	.	13	TGTGCCAGCTTTCCTCCAGGGGATACTGAAGCTTTCTTT	CASFPPGDTEAFF
TRBJ1-5	TRBV24-1	.	.	17	TGTGCCACCAGTGATTCGGCCGGGGGAAGAGGCAATCAGCCCCAGCATTTT	CATSDSAGGRGNQPQHF
TRBJ2-2	TRBV9	.	.	15	TGTGCCAGCAGCGTAGGCGGGGCGAACACCGGGGAGCTGTTTTTT	CASSVGGANTGELFF
TRBJ1-1	TRBV28	.	.	16	TGTGCCAGCAGCCCCCCACCTGGAGCCTCGAACACTGAAGCTTTCTTT	CASSPPPGASNTEAFF
TRBJ2-2	TRBV7-2	.	.	16	TGTGCCAGCAGCTTAGTATTGCGGTCACTCACCGGGGAGCTGTTTTTT	CASSLVLRSLTGELFF
TRBJ2-7	TRBV5-1	once	TRBD1	14	TGCGCCAGCAGCTGGACAGGGAAAGATAGGGAGCAGTACTTC	CASSWTGKDREQYF
TRBJ2-1	TRBV6-5	.	.	14	TGTGCCACCCAACTTTCCCCCCCAACTATAGAGCAGTTCTTC	CATQLSPPTIEQFF
TRBJ1-5	TRBV3-1/TRBV3-2	once	.	14	TGTGCCAGCAGCCCCACAGGGTCCAATCAGCCCCAGCATTTT	CASSPTGSNQPQHF
TRBJ1-5	TRBV5-6	.	.	15	TGTGCCAGCAGCCGCTTGGGAGATAGCAATCAGCCCCAGCATTTT	CASSRLGDSNQPQHF
TRBJ1-1	TRBV18	once	TRBD1	15	TGTGCCAGCTCGTCCGGGACAGGGGGGAACACTGAAGCTTTCTTT	CASSSGTGGNTEAFF
TRBJ2-5	TRBV18	once	TRBD2	15	TGTGCCAGCTCACCGGGACTAGCGGGAGTAGAGACCCAGTACTTC	CASSPGLAGVETQYF
TRBJ2-7	TRBV6-5	once	TRBD2	12	TGTGCCAGCGGAACTAGCGGTCGCGAGCAGTACTTC	CASGTSGREQYF
TRBJ1-1	TRBV11-1	.	TRBD1	16	TGTGCCAGCAGCTACGACAGGGGGGCGCAGGTCTCTGAAGCTTTCTTT	CASSYDRGAQVSEAFF
TRBJ2-1	TRBV12-5	.	TRBD2	14	TGTGCTAGTGGTTTCGGGGGGGACTACAATGAGCAGTTCTTC	CASGFGGDYNEQFF
TRBJ2-7	TRBV6-5	.	.	12	TGTGCCAGCACCCACTCAAGGGGAGAGCAGTACTTC	CASTHSRGEQYF
TRBJ1-6	TRBV28	.	.	12	TGTGCCAGCAGTTTAACGGAGGGTCCCCTCCACTTT	CASSLTEGPLHF
TRBJ2-3	TRBV24-1	.	TRBD2	13	TGTGCCACCGGCCGGGGGGTCACAGATACGCAGTATTTT	CATGRGVTDTQYF
TRBJ1-1	TRBV29-1	.	TRBD1	14	TGCAGCGTTGAAAGGCAGGGGGTTTTAACTGAAGCTTTCTTT	CSVERQGVLTEAFF
TRBJ2-2	TRBV5-1	once	.	15	TGCGCCAGCAGCTTGTTTAGTGGCGGCACCGGGGAGCTGTTTTTT	CASSLFSGGTGELFF
TRBJ2-5	TRBV28	.	TRBD1	15	TGTGCCAGCAGCTCAGGACAGGGGAAGGCAGAGACCCAGTACTTC	CASSSGQGKAETQYF
TRBJ1-2	TRBV19	.	.	14	TGTGCCAGTAGTACACAGGGAGGGCTCTATGGCTACACCTTC	CASSTQGGLYGYTF
TRBJ2-7	TRBV9	.	TRBD1	15	TGTGCCAGCAGCCCCCGGGACAGGGTTACAAACGAGCAGTACTTC	CASSPRDRVTNEQYF
TRBJ2-5	TRBV7-3	.	TRBD2	13	TGTGCCAGCAGCTTGCGGGAGGGGGAGACCCAGTACTTC	CASSLREGETQYF
TRBJ2-7	TRBV25-1	.	TRBD1	15	TGTGCCAGCAGTGACCGAAAAGGGACAGGGACCGAGCAGTACTTC	CASSDRKGTGTEQYF
TRBJ1-1	TRBV9	.	.	18	TGTGCCAGCAGCCCAAAGGACAGCGGGGGACCGATGAACACTGAAGCTTTCTTT	CASSPKDSGGPMNTEAFF
TRBJ1-6	TRBV10-1	once	.	14	TGCGCCAGCACCAGGGGACGGGCGGATTCACCCCTCCACTTT	CASTRGRADSPLHF
TRBJ2-2	TRBV13	.	.	16	TGTGCCAGCAGCCAAGTAGGGGGAGACGAAGCCGGGGAGCTGTTTTTT	CASSQVGGDEAGELFF
TRBJ2-5	TRBV6-1	.	.	15	TGTGCCAGCAGTGAAGGGACAGCCGCCTTGGAGACCCAGTACTTC	CASSEGTAALETQYF
TRBJ1-2	TRBV28	.	TRBD1	16	TGTGCCAGCAGTTTGGGCGCGGGACAGGGGGCCTATGGCTACACCTTC	CASSLGAGQGAYGYTF
TRBJ1-1	TRBV20-1	.	TRBD1	15	TGCAGTGCTAGTGAAAGGACAGGGAGGGGGCCTGAAGCTTTCTTT	CSASERTGRGPEAFF
TRBJ2-1	TRBV19	.	TRBD2	15	TGTGCCAGTAGTCAAGGAGCGGGGGGCCACGGGGAGCAGTTCTTC	CASSQGAGGHGEQFF
TRBJ2-5	TRBV28	.	TRBD1	17	TGTGCCAGCAGCCCGCCTGTTGGGGACAGGATTCAAGAGACCCAGTACTTC	CASSPPVGDRIQETQYF
TRBJ2-7	TRBV7-2	.	TRBD2	16	TGTGCCAGCAGCTTACTCCCTAGCGGGGTCTCCTACGAGCAGTACTTC	CASSLLPSGVSYEQYF
TRBJ1-3	TRBV4-3	.	.	15	TGCGCCAGCAGCCAAGACACAGGGTCTGGAAACACCATATATTTT	CASSQDTGSGNTIYF
TRBJ2-5	TRBV7-2	.	.	13	TGTGCCAGCAGCTTAGACAGGGTGGAGACCCAGTACTTC	CASSLDRVETQYF
TRBJ2-1	TRBV6-5	.	.	12	TGTGCCAGCAGGGACTACCTCAATGAGCAGTTCTTC	CASRDYLNEQFF
TRBJ2-1	TRBV12-3/TRBV12-4	.	TRBD2	12	TGTGCCAGCAGTTTACGGGAGGATGAGCAGTTCTTC	CASSLREDEQFF
TRBJ1-4	TRBV7-9	.	.	14	TGTGCCAGCAGCTTAACCCAGCGTAATGAAAAACTGTTTTTT	CASSLTQRNEKLFF
TRBJ1-6	TRBV2	.	TRBD1	16	TGTGCCAGCAGTGGGGGGACAGGGAGGCGAGATTCACCCCTCCACTTT	CASSGGTGRRDSPLHF
TRBJ2-7	TRBV19	once	.	16	TGTGCCAGTAGTATAAACTCCGGGACTGGGGTAAACGAGCAGTACTTC	CASSINSGTGVNEQYF
TRBJ2-7	TRBV11-2	.	.	14	TGTGCCAGCAGCTTCGGGCAGGGGACCTACGAGCAGTACTTC	CASSFGQGTYEQYF
TRBJ2-5	TRBV7-8	.	.	13	TGTGCCAGCAGCTTAGGGGCCGAGGGGACCCAGTACTTC	CASSLGAEGTQYF
TRBJ2-1	TRBV25-1	.	TRBD2	16	TGTGCCAGCAGTGAATATCTAGCGGGGACCAAGAATGAGCAGTTCTTC	CASSEYLAGTKNEQFF